Described below is a single TCR beta chain sequence and its context. Its antigen specificity is not known. No base-level quality is on record; no much larger clone is a single base apart. For CDR1 and CDR2, the germline V gene lists WSHSY and SAAADI. The CDR3 sequence holds 14 residues, the cysteine and phenylalanine included. The kept DNA is CDR3 alone, 42 bases in frame from the first base. Cut back by 7 bases and 3 bases, the V and J ends lie 15 bases apart. The sample comes from a study of Ad26.COV2.S vaccination and SARS-CoV-2 variants (dated by TCRdb to 2020 to 2023). In the study overall: Donors in the vaccine arm were drawn from COV1001, a multicentre, randomized, double-blind, placebo-controlled phase I-IIa trial testing Ad26.COV2.S in healthy adults. Ad26.COV2.S was administered intramuscularly at a dose of 5x10^10 or 1x10^11 viral particles, either as one shot or as two shots given 56 days apart. Sequencing of the TCRbeta repertoire served to evaluate the specificity and breadth of SARS-CoV-2-reactive T cell receptors following Ad26.COV2.S vaccination. The TCR-sequenced set comprised about 30 samples: around 20 Ad26.COV2.S vaccine recipients, 5 placebo recipients and 8 SARS-CoV-2 convalescent individuals. Trial participants were randomized into five groups of five: low-dose or high-dose Ad26.COV2.S given once or twice, or placebo on both occasions. Investigators did not know the trial group allocation while performing experiments and assessing outcomes.

TCRbeta CDR3 regions were sequenced with the immunoSEQ Assay. After extraction, genomic DNA underwent amplification by bias-controlled multiplex PCR, followed by high-throughput sequencing. In the source study's methods: To quantify the absolute abundance of every unique TCRbeta CDR3 region, sequences were collapsed and filtered. T cell fraction was estimated by normalizing TCRbeta template counts to usable DNA, with usable DNA measured through amplification of reference genes found in all nucleated cells. Repertoire TCRs were annotated as SARS-CoV-2-specific by exact matching of V gene, CDR3 amino acid sequence and J gene to a known reactive TCR set. The reference SARS-CoV-2 TCR set was derived from MIRA and filtered for enrichment in COVID-19-positive ImmuneCODE repertoires, a step that removed public or cross-reactive TCRs. Using the MIRA antigens, annotated TCRs were further analysed by specific ORF or by position within an ORF. Depth was the summed frequency of annotated unique rearrangements, while breadth was defined as annotated unique rearrangements over total unique productive rearrangements. Two-sided Wilcoxon rank-sum tests were used to compare TCR breadth between groups. The table comes from immuneACCESS by way of TCRdb, which keeps in-frame sequences with V and J called. Part of the clones is missing from these tables; in studies checked, under half for an unresolved V gene and the rest for unknown reasons. The V and J calls and clone size were taken over from that table, and D and trimming were inferred from the DNA. Recorded for this sample are over 400,000 clones; approximately 90% of them occurred a single time. The ten most abundant clones make up around 1.8% of the sample.

What the research found in general, with its limitations: Substantial breadth of spike-specific CD8+ and CD4+ T cell responses was reported after vaccination. Ad26.COV2.S recipients had higher spike-specific TCR breadth than placebo recipients (P = 0.0014). The study was not powered to compare responses between vaccine doses or regimens. According to the authors, total T cell responses may have been underestimated by the TCR breadth and depth analyses. Vaccine and placebo recipients had similar non-spike TCR breadth, a finding consistent with the vaccine containing only spike.

What this sample's treatment or condition label stands for: approximately 18 received Ad26.COV2.S at low or high dose, single or two shots; 5 received placebo; per-sample allocation not given. For vaccine and placebo recipients, repertoires were sequenced using samples collected on day 63 after the first injection. Cohort 1b enrolled roughly 25 adults aged 18-55 years at a single site in Boston, USA, between 29 July and 7 August 2020. As a vaccine, Ad26.COV2.S was a replication-incompetent adenovirus type 26 vector that expressed a prefusion-stabilized SARS-CoV-2 spike protein derived from the original Wuhan strain.

Specimen: peripheral blood, collected in a trial of Ad26.COV2.S vaccine versus placebo. This TCR was recovered from a person aged 18 to 59 who received the Ad26.COV2.S COVID-19 vaccine or a placebo. This chain joins TRBV10-2 to TRBJ1-1; a confident D gene designation cannot be given. This receptor carries the CDR3 CASTTLSEHTEAFF. The bases read TGCGCCAGCACTACCCTCAGTGAACACACTGAAGCTTTCTTT.